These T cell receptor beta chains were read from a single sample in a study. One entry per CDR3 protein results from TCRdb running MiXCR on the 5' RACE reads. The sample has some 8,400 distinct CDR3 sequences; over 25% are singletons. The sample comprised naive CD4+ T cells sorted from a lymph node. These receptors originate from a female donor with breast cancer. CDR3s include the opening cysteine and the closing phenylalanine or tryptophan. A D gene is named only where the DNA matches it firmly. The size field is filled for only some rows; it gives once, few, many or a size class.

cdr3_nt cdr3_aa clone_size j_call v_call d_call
TGCAGTGTCATAACCCCGGGACTCCTTTACAATGAGCAGTTCTTC CSVITPGLLYNEQFF medium-sized TRBJ2-1 TRBV20-1 NA
TGTGCCAGCAGTGCGATTCGGGGCTACGAGCAGTACTTC CASSAIRGYEQYF few TRBJ2-7 TRBV7-2 NA
TGTGCCAGCGAGAGATGGGAGTCACAGTCAGGAAACACCATATATTTT CASERWESQSGNTIYF medium-sized TRBJ1-3 TRBV28 NA
TGTGCCAGCAGCTTGGTTTCTGGCATCATGAACACTGAAGCCTTCTTT CASSLVSGIMNTEAFF NA TRBJ1-1 TRBV7-8 NA
TGCAGTGCTAGGGGGACAGGGGGTCAGCCCCAGCATTTT CSARGTGGQPQHF many TRBJ1-5 TRBV20-1 TRBD1
TGTGCCTGCAGCTTAGGGGGACAGTTTAATTCACCCCTCCACTTT CACSLGGQFNSPLHF NA TRBJ1-6 TRBV7-3 TRBD1
TGCAGTGCTAGAGAATCCGCGGGAGTTAAAAATGAGCAGTTCTTC CSARESAGVKNEQFF many TRBJ2-1 TRBV20-1 TRBD2
TGTGCCAGCAGCCACGAGGGGGCAGTCGGGGAGCTGTTTTTT CASSHEGAVGELFF NA TRBJ2-2 TRBV4-2 TRBD1
TGTGCCAGCAGGCCTCTAACCGGGACAGCTACCTACAATGAGCAGTTCTTC CASRPLTGTATYNEQFF NA TRBJ2-1 TRBV2 TRBD1
TGCGCCAGCAGCTTGTCGCTCTCAGATACGCAGTATTTT CASSLSLSDTQYF NA TRBJ2-3 TRBV5-1 NA
TGTGCCAGCAGCCAAGAAAGGACGGACAGGGCCACTGAAGCTTTCTTT CASSQERTDRATEAFF many TRBJ1-1 TRBV4-2 TRBD1
TGTGCCAGCAGCTCGACCCTAGCGGGGTACACCGGGGAGCTGTTTTTT CASSSTLAGYTGELFF NA TRBJ2-2 TRBV7-3 TRBD2
TGCAGTGCTATCCGGGACACATCCTACGCGCAGTACTTC CSAIRDTSYAQYF NA TRBJ2-7 TRBV20-1 NA
TGCGCCAGCGGGGGGAACAGGGGAGCGAACACTGAAGCTTTCTTT CASGGNRGANTEAFF NA TRBJ1-1 TRBV5-1 TRBD1
TGTGCCAGCAGTGAACGTAGCGGACAGACACCCACTGAAGCTTTCTTT CASSERSGQTPTEAFF many TRBJ1-1 TRBV6-1 NA
TGTGCCAGCAGGCTCAGGGACACCAGCACAGATACGCAGTATTTT CASRLRDTSTDTQYF medium-sized TRBJ2-3 TRBV2 NA